Detailed here is one TCR beta chain. At least ten counts were recorded for this clonotype. This receptor's antigen is unknown. There are no base qualities to consult, and no much larger clone falls within one base. The treatment or condition label of this sample denotes: allogeneic hematopoietic cell transplantation with graft depleted of TCRalphabeta T cells and CD19 B cells. The children who served as transplant recipients had been given grafts of TCRalphabeta/CD19-depleted allogeneic hematopoietic cells. This entry is derived from a study of T-cell reconstitution after alpha-beta-depleted transplantation in children listed by TCRdb under 2016. With regard to the full study: T-cell immune reconstitution after TCRalphabeta/CD19-depleted allogeneic hematopoietic cell transplantation in children was quantitatively tracked in the study by means of TCR repertoire profiling.

Results the study describes overall, beyond this receptor: In some patients, high TCRbeta diversity at day 60 was attributed to recipient T cells and intrathymic progenitors that had survived conditioning. Hyperexpanded clone frequencies declined over subsequent months; after one year, T-cell counts and TCRbeta diversity were mostly attributed to newly produced T cells. The apparently early alphabetaT-cell count recovery about two months after transplant was reportedly dependent on only several hundred rapidly expanded clones derived from non-depleted graft cells.

Library method: PCR. Sequencing instrument: Illumina HiSeq 2500. TCR libraries were prepared with molecular barcoding, using unique molecular identifiers to normalize TCRbeta repertoire quantification. TCRdb reanalyzed the raw reads on its own, using fastp at Q25 for trimming and MiXCR for clone calling, and kept in-frame beta chains. A single entry per CDR3 protein holds the most common genes and DNA from its merged rows. This sample comprises roughly 160,000 distinct CDR3 sequences, approximately 12% of them detected only once. The top ten constitute around 14% of the sample. The junction shows trimming of 4 bases on V and 0 bases on J, plus 8 bases between the germline ends. The germline V gene (reference sequence) supplies CDR1 MNHEY and CDR2 SMNVEV. Counted from cysteine to phenylalanine, this CDR3 has 14 amino acids. The CDR3 DNA has 42 bases and is translated from base 1.

The chain was built from TRBV27 and TRBJ2-3, with the D gene not confidently named. This receptor was identified in a boy aged 2 to 9 with acute myeloid leukemia, due to receive a stem cell transplant. The sample here was PBMCs, taken before TCRalphabeta/CD19-depleted stem cell transplant. The DNA sequence is TGTGCCAGCAGTTCCTTCTTAAGCACAGATACGCAGTATTTT. Its protein is CASSSFLSTDTQYF.